Following are 21 T cell receptor beta chains from one sample sequenced in a study of immune characterization of retroperitoneal liposarcoma. Using its own MiXCR run on the PCR reads, TCRdb lists one record per CDR3 protein. The sample has 9,000 to 13,000 distinct CDR3 sequences; approximately 30% are singletons. Input material: tumor tissue. The receptors were gathered from a male donor with retroperitoneal liposarcoma.

The V call is TRBV6-1, the J call TRBJ2-5; 7 bases are shared with TRBD2. The ends lost 2 bases at V and 0 bases at J; junction bases unmatched: 3. Germline CDR1 reads MNHNS; CDR2 reads SASEGT. CDR3 length: 15 amino acids. CDR3 sequence: CASSEFAGDQETQYF. As DNA, the CDR3 is TGTGCCAGCAGTGAATTCGCGGGGGACCAAGAGACCCAGTACTTC.

This clonotype turned up a few times. This chain connects TRBV6-1 to TRBJ2-2, with 8 bases identical to TRBD1. Germline trimming cut 6 bases from V and 4 bases from J; bases unmatched to any gene: 4. Germline-derived CDR1 and CDR2 are MNHNS and SASEGT. The CDR3 spans 14 residues. The CDR3 sequence is CASRPGGSTGELFF. CDR3 nucleotides: TGTGCCAGCAGACCAGGGGGCAGCACCGGGGAGCTGTTTTTT.

This clonotype was seen more than once but under ten times. V is TRBV10-2 and J is TRBJ2-6; a possible D gene is TRBD2 (6 bases). The V gene's germline CDR1 is WSHSY and CDR2 SAAADI. The CDR3 is 19 residues long. The ends were cut back, 6 bases at V and 0 bases at J, with 21 bases in the middle. The CDR3 here is CASRGGFGGVSSGANVLTF. CDR3 sequence (DNA): TGCGCCAGCAGAGGAGGTTTTGGCGGGGTTAGCTCTGGGGCCAACGTCCTGACTTTC.

This clonotype was seen more than once but under ten times. This chain uses TRBV6-1 with TRBJ2-5, with TRBD1 identical over 7 bases. The DNA end is more similar to TRBJ2-7, so the J call may be wrong. This CDR3 has 13 amino acids. The germline V gene has CDR1 MNHNS and CDR2 SASEGT. The chain's CDR3 is CASSQRTGSEQYF. The CDR3, as DNA: TGTGCCAGCAGTCAACGGACAGGCAGCGAGCAGTACTTC.

The chain carries TRBV6-1 and TRBJ2-3; 11 positions match TRBD2. This CDR3 has 13 amino acids. V lost 7 bases and J lost 4; bases outside the gene matches: 1. Germline V CDR1 and CDR2: MNHNS, SASEGT. In nucleotides, the CDR3 is TGTGCCAGCATAGCGGGGGGGGCAGATACGCAGTATTTT. It codes for CASIAGGADTQYF.

Note on this clonotype: The conserved phenylalanine or tryptophan is not found at the CDR3 terminus, so this likely reflects a read error. This rearrangement joins TRBV6-5 to TRBJ2-5; no clear D gene. The J call may be faulty, since TRBJ2-7 better matches the DNA end. CDR1 is MNHEY and CDR2 is SVGAGI in the germline V gene. The CDR3 runs to 14 residues. This chain's CDR3 is CASSYLGGTYEQYP. CDR3 nucleotide sequence: TGTGCCAGCAGTTACTTAGGCGGAACCTACGAGCAGTACCCC.

The chain combines TRBV6-1 with TRBJ1-1; 8 bases line up with TRBD1. Germline V gene data show CDR1 as MNHNS and CDR2 as SASEGT. The CDR3 consists of 15 residues. The ends lost 6 bases at V and 8 bases at J; junction bases unmatched: 14. CDR3: CASRVNYRGMEEAFF. CDR3 DNA sequence: TGTGCCAGCAGAGTAAATTACAGGGGGATGGAGGAAGCTTTCTTT.

This clonotype is medium-sized within its sample. This sequence joins TRBV7-2 and TRBJ2-3; 10 positions match TRBD2. Per germline, CDR1 SGHTA and CDR2 FQGNSA. V shed 4 bases and J 3 bases; nucleotides not matched to a gene: 13. CDR3 length: 18 amino acids. The CDR3 sequence is CASSSTAGGRYWTDTQYF. The CDR3, as DNA: TGTGCCAGCAGCTCCACAGCGGGGGGGCGGTATTGGACAGATACGCAGTATTTT. Drawing the rest from reference TRBV7-2 and TRBJ2-3, the complete variable domain is GAGVSQSPSNKVTEKGKDVELRCDPISGHTALYWYRQSLGQGLEFLIYFQGNSAPDKSGLPSDRFSAERTGGSVSTLTIQRTQQEDSAVYLCASSSTAGGRYWTDTQYFGPGTRLTVL.

This clonotype was seen a handful of times. This chain links TRBV4-1 with TRBJ2-3, with D perhaps TRBD1 or TRBD2 (6 bases each). The germline CDR1 and CDR2 sequences are MGHRA and YSYEKL. The V end was cut by 10 bases, the J end by 2 bases, with 22 bases between. The CDR3 totals 16 residues. CDR3 coding DNA: TGCGCCACAAGCGGGCCACAGGGAGCCTCCACAGATACGCAGTATTTT. It yields the protein CATSGPQGASTDTQYF.

V usage is TRBV7-4 and J usage is TRBJ1-2; 7 bases fit TRBD1. V shed 5 bases, J shed 0 bases, and the junction held 15 bases outside the gene matches. This CDR3 region has 18 residues. Germline V gene sequence: CDR1 SGHVT, CDR2 SQSDAQ. CDR3 sequence reads: CASSKPGTERASNYGYTF. CDR3 nucleotide sequence: TGTGCCAGCAGCAAACCCGGGACAGAGAGGGCTTCTAACTATGGCTACACCTTC.

In its sample, this clonotype is medium-sized (0.01 to 0.1%). The rearrangement joins TRBV12-3 or TRBV12-4 to TRBJ2-3; D remains unclear. The V and J ends lost 5 bases and 1 base respectively, with 10 bases between them. The CDR3 runs to 14 residues. CDR3 protein: CASSRRDGTDTQYF. The CDR3 coding sequence is TGTGCCAGCAGTCGGAGAGACGGCACAGATACGCAGTATTTT.

This chain connects TRBV11-1 to TRBJ2-1, with D possibly being TRBD1 (6 bases). The CDR3 has 12 residues. Looked up from germline, CDR1 is SGHAT and CDR2 is FQDESV (reference sequence). CDR3 nucleotides: TGTGCAACAGGGATCTCCTACAATGAGCAGTTCTTC. Protein: CATGISYNEQFF.

Judged by abundance, this clonotype is medium-sized. The chain carries TRBV7-2 and TRBJ2-4; TRBD2 agrees at 9 bases. The CDR3 is 14 amino acids. V lost 5 bases to trimming and J lost 13 bases; unmatched junction nucleotides: 12. In germline, CDR1 is SGHTA, CDR2 FQGNSA. The CDR3 bases are TGTGCCAGCAGCCGCGGGGGGGCCCTCTGGGAGCAGTACTTC. It translates to CASSRGGALWEQYF.

This clonotype is medium-sized by share. This chain joins TRBV6-1 and TRBJ1-6, with D hard to call. The CDR3 covers 12 residues. CDR1 is MNHNS, CDR2 SASEGT, per germline. Trimming took off 7 bases at V and 10 bases at J, with 11 bases between the two ends. CDR3 bases: TGTGCCAGCACCGAACTCCCCTCACCCCTCCACTTT. It yields the protein CASTELPSPLHF.

By share, this clonotype ranks as medium-sized. This sequence joins TRBV27 and TRBJ2-1; D may correspond to TRBD1 or TRBD2 (5 bases each). The closer fit of TRBJ2-7 to the DNA end suggests the J call may be wrong. Germline V gene data show CDR1 as MNHEY and CDR2 as SMNVEV (reference sequence). This CDR3 has 16 amino acids. The CDR3 DNA is TGTGCCAGCAGTAGCCCGAGGGGACGCTCCTACAATGAGCAGTACTTC. It yields the protein CASSSPRGRSYNEQYF.

The rearrangement uses TRBV28 and TRBJ2-1, with D perhaps TRBD2 (5 bases). Per the germline V gene, CDR1 is MDHEN and CDR2 is SYDVKM. The CDR3 totals 11 residues. Trimming took off 3 bases at V and 10 bases at J, with 7 bases between the two ends. CDR3: CASSFRREQFF. CDR3 sequence (DNA): TGTGCCAGCAGTTTCCGGAGGGAGCAGTTCTTC.

The chain links TRBV27 to TRBJ1-5; tentative D call: TRBD1 (5 bases). CDR3 length equals 14 residues. V lost 3 bases and J lost 5, with 11 bases in between. The germline V gene encodes CDR1 MNHEY and CDR2 SMNVEV (reference sequence). CDR3 in amino acids: CASSFGRAHQPQHF. In nucleotides, the CDR3 is TGTGCCAGCAGTTTCGGCAGGGCCCATCAGCCCCAGCATTTT.

Only a few counts were recorded for this clonotype. The J gene is TRBJ2-1, the V gene TRBV12-3 or TRBV12-4; 7 nucleotides match TRBD1. This CDR3 spans 16 amino acids. The trim removed 4 bases at V and 4 bases at J, leaving 10 bases unmatched. The CDR3 protein is CASSSTGVSQYNEQFF. The CDR3 nucleotides are TGTGCCAGCAGTTCAACAGGGGTCTCCCAATACAATGAGCAGTTCTTC.

This clonotype was recorded a few times. The V gene is TRBV10-3, the J gene TRBJ2-3, with TRBD2 matching over 9 bases. Germline loops: CDR1 ENHRY, CDR2 SYGVKD. There are 23 residues in the CDR3. V lost 3 bases to trimming and J lost 2 bases; unmatched junction nucleotides: 27. The CDR3 loop reads CAISDPPEGAASSGASFTDTQYF. The CDR3 bases are TGTGCCATCAGTGATCCCCCCGAGGGGGCCGCCTCTAGCGGGGCTAGCTTCACAGATACGCAGTATTTT.

In regard to this clonotype: A read error may explain this, as a much larger clone is one base away. CDR3: CANSLGRNRATETQFF. DNA of the CDR3: TGTGCCAACAGCCTCGGGCGAAACAGGGCAACAGAGACCCAGTTCTTC. The V gene is TRBV7-2, the J gene TRBJ2-1; a possible D gene is TRBD1 (6 bases). The germline gives CDR1 SGHTA, CDR2 FQGNSA. This CDR3 spans 16 amino acids.

The chain recombines TRBV7-2 with TRBJ1-1, with D hard to call. Looked up from germline, CDR1 is SGHTA and CDR2 is FQGNSA. CDR3 length equals 13 residues. The V end lost 2 bases, the J end lost 1 base, and 5 bases lay between the germline ends. In nucleotides, the CDR3 is TGTGCCAGCAGCTTATATGAGAACACTGAAGCTTTCTTT. Protein product: CASSLYENTEAFF.